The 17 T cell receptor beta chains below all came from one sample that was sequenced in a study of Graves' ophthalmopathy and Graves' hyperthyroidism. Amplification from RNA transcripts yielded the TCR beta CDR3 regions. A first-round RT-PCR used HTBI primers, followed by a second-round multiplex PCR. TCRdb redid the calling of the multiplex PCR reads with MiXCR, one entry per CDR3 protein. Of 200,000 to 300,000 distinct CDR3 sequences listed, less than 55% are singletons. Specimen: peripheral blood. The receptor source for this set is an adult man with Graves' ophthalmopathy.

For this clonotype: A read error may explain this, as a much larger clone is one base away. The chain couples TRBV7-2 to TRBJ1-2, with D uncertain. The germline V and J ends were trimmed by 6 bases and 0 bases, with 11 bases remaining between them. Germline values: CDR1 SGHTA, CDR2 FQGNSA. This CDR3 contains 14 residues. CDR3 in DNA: TGTGCCAGCAGTGATTTCAATTCTAACTATGGCTACACCTTC. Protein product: CASSDFNSNYGYTF. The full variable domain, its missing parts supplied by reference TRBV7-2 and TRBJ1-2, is GAGVSQSPSNKVTEKGKDVELRCDPISGHTALYWYRQSLGQGLEFLIYFQGNSAPDKSGLPSDRFSAERTGGSVSTLTIQRTQQEDSAVYLCASSDFNSNYGYTFGSGTRLTVV.

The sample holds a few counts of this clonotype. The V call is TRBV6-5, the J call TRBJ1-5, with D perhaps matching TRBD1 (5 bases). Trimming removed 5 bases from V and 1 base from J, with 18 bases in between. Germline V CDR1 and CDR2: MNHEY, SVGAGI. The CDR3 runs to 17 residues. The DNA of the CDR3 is TGTGCCAGCAGTGACCCTGGGGGGAGGGTGAGCAATCAGCCCCAGCATTTT. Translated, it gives CASSDPGGRVSNQPQHF.

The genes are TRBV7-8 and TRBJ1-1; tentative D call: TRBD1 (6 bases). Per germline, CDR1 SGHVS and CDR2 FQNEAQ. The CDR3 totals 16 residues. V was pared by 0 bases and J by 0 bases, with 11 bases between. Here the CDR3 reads CASSLARQALNTEAFF. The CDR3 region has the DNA TGTGCCAGCAGCTTAGCTCGACAGGCATTGAACACTGAAGCTTTCTTT.

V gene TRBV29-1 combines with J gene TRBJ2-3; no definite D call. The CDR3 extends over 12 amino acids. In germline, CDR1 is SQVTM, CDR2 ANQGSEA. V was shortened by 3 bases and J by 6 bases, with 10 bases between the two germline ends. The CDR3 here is CSVDGGEDTQYF. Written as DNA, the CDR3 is TGCAGCGTTGATGGCGGAGAGGATACGCAGTATTTT.

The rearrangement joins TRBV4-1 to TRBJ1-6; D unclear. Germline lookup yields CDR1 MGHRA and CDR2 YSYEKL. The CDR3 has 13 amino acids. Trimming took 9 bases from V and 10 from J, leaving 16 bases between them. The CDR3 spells CASCLSVGSPLHF. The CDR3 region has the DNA TGCGCCAGTTGCCTGTCAGTAGGATCACCCCTCCACTTT.

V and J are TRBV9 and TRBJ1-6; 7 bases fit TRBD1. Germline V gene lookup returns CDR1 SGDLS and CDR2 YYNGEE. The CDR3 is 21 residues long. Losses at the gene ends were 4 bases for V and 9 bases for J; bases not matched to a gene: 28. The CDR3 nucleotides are TGTGCCAGCAGCAAGATTTTTATGACGCAGGGGACCGGGACAGTGAGTTCACCCCTCCACTTT. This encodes CASSKIFMTQGTGTVSSPLHF. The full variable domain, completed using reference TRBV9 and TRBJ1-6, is DSGVTQTPKHLITATGQRVTLRCSPRSGDLSVYWYQQSLDQGLQFLIQYYNGEERAKGNILERFSAQQFPDLHSELNLSSLELGDSALYFCASSKIFMTQGTGTVSSPLHFGNGTRLTVT.

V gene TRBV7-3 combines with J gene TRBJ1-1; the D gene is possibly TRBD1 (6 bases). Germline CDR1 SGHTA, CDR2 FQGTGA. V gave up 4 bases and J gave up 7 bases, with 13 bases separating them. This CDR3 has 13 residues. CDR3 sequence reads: CASSSTGKGEAFF. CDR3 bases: TGTGCCAGCAGCTCCACAGGGAAGGGTGAAGCTTTCTTT. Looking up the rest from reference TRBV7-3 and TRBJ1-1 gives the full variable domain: GAGVSQTPSNKVTEKGKYVELRCDPISGHTALYWYRQSLGQGPEFLIYFQGTGAADDSGLPNDRFFAVRPEGSVSTLKIQRTERGDSAVYLCASSSTGKGEAFFGQGTRLTVV.

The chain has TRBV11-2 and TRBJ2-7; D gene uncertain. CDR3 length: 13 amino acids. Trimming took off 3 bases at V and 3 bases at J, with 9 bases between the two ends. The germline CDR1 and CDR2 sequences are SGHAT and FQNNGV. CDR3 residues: CASSFSAGYEQYF. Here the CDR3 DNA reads TGTGCCAGCAGCTTCAGCGCAGGCTACGAGCAGTACTTC.

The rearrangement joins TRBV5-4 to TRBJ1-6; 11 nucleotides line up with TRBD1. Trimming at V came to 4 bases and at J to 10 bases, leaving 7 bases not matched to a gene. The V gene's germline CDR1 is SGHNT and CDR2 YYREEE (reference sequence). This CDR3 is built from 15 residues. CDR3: CASSERDRGESPLHF. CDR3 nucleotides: TGTGCCAGCAGCGAACGGGACAGGGGGGAATCACCCCTCCACTTT.

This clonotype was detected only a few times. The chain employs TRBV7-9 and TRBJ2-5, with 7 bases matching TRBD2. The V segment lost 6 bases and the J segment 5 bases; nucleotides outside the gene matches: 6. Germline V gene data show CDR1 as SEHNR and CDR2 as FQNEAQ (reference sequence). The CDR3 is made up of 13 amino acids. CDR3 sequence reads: CASRGGGPETQYF. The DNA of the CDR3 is TGTGCCAGCAGAGGCGGGGGACCGGAGACCCAGTACTTC.

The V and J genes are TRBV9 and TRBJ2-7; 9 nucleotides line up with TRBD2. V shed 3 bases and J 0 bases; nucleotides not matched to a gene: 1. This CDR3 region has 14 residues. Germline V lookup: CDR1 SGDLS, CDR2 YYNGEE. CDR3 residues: CASSDSGSSYEQYF. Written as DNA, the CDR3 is TGTGCCAGCAGCGATAGCGGGAGCTCCTACGAGCAGTACTTC.

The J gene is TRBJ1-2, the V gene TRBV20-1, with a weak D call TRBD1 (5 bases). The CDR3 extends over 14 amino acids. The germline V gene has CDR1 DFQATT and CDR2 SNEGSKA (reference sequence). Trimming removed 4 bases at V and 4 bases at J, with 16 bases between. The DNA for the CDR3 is TGCAGTGCTACGCAGCCTCAGGGCTCCTATGGCTACACCTTC. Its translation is CSATQPQGSYGYTF.

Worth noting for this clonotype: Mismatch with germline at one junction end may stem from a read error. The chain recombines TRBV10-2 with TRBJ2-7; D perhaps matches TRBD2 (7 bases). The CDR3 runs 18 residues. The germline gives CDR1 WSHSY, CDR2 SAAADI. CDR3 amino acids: CASSYGGGGGTYSYEQYF. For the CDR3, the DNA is TGTGCCAGCAGTTACGGAGGGGGAGGGGGAACCTACTCCTACGAGCAGTACTTC.

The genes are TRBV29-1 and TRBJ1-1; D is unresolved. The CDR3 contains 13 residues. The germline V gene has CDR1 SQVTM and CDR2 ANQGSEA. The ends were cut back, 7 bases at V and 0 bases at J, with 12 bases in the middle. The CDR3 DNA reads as TGCAGCGCCCAGGCCGGGTTGAACACTGAAGCTTTCTTT. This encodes CSAQAGLNTEAFF.

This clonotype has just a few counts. The CDR3: CATSDQGANSPLHF. CDR3 bases: TGTGCCACCAGTGATCAGGGCGCGAATTCACCCCTCCACTTT. The gene calls are TRBV24-1 and TRBJ1-6; D is possibly TRBD1 (5 bases). The CDR3 runs 14 residues. CDR1 and CDR2 from the germline V gene are KGHDR and SFDVKD. The germline V and J ends were trimmed by 3 bases and 7 bases, with 9 bases remaining between them.

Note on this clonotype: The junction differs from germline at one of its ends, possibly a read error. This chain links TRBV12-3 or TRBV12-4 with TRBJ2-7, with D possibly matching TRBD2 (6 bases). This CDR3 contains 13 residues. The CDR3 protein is CASSSGVTAGWGF. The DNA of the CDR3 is TGTGCCAGCAGTTCGGGAGTGACAGCCGGTTGGGGGTTC.

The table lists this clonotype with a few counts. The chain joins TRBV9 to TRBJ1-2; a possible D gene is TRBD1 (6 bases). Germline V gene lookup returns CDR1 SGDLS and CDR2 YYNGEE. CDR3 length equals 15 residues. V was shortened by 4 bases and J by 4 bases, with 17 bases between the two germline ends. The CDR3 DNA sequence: TGTGCCAGCAGCCAAGAGTGGACAGAGGTCTATGGCTACACCTTC. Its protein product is CASSQEWTEVYGYTF.